One T cell receptor (beta chain) is described in this entry. The antigen remains unidentified. From the RT-PCR reads, TCRdb called clonotypes with MiXCR, one entry per CDR3 protein. The data contain over 750,000 distinct CDR3 sequences, around 21% of them singletons. The data stem from a study of response to subunit inactivated influenza vaccine. Broader study findings: Authors suggested each seasonal flu vaccination may recruit only limited numbers of new T cells.

This CDR3 is built from 13 residues. Germline CDR1 reads MDHEN; CDR2 reads SYDVKM. Trimming left V 7 bases short and J 4 bases short, with 12 bases between. The sample was PBMCs from blood, taken 4 to 6 days after vaccination. The sequence came from a man in his fifties or sixties who received an inactivated influenza vaccine. V and J are TRBV28 and TRBJ2-3; D ambiguous. CDR3 residues: CASNSPKPDTQYF. The DNA of the CDR3 is TGTGCCAGCAATAGTCCGAAGCCAGATACGCAGTATTTT.